This TCR beta chain originates from a study of blood T cell repertoires in COVID-19. Study overall: COVID-19 samples, acute and convalescent, were from the United States, Italy and Spain.

The sample holds one count of this clone. Clones were read by immunoSEQ multiplex PCR, and TCRdb kept only the in-frame ones, dropping some. The data contain over 110,000 clones, 84% of them singletons. The CDR3 runs 15 residues. V was clipped by 6 bases and J by 3 bases, with 15 bases between them. CDR1 MNHEY and CDR2 SMNVEV come from the germline V gene (reference sequence). The study recruited people aged about 18 to 95 years across some 23 US areas. The source material was PBMCs or T cells enriched from blood (not recorded which). The TCR was taken from a man aged 50 to 60 in a cohort exposed to, infected with or recovered from COVID-19 (not recorded which). This chain links TRBV27 with TRBJ1-3, with D unresolved. The CDR3, as DNA: TGTGCCAGCAGCGAGAGGAACGGATATGGAAACACCATATATTTT. Its protein product is CASSERNGYGNTIYF.